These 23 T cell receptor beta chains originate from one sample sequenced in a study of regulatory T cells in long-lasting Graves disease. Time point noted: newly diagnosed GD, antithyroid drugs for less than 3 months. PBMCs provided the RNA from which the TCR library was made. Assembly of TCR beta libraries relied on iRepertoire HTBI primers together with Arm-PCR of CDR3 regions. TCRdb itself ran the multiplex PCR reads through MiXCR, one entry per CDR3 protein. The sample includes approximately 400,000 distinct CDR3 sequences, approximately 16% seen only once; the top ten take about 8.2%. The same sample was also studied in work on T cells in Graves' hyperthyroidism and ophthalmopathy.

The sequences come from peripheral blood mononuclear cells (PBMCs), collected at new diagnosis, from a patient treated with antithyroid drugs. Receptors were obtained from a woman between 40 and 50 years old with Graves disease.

CDR3 loop: CASSQDPQTHEQYF. CDR3 DNA sequence: TGCGCCAGCAGCCAAGATCCGCAGACCCACGAGCAGTACTTC. The chain employs TRBV4-1 and TRBJ2-7; no firm D call. This CDR3 has 14 amino acids. The V and J ends lost 0 bases and 5 bases respectively, with 11 bases between them. Germline assignment: CDR1 MGHRA and CDR2 YSYEKL.

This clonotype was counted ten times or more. DNA of the CDR3: TGTGCCAGCAGCCCCCTCCCGGGACAGCAGAAGAAGGATAATGAAAAACTGTTTTTT. Protein product: CASSPLPGQQKKDNEKLFF. V gene TRBV3-1 combines with J gene TRBJ1-4; 7 bases map to TRBD1. CDR1 and CDR2 from the germline V gene are LGHDT and YNNKEL (reference sequence). The CDR3 runs 19 residues. J gave up 4 bases and V 4 bases, and 18 bases lay outside the gene matches.

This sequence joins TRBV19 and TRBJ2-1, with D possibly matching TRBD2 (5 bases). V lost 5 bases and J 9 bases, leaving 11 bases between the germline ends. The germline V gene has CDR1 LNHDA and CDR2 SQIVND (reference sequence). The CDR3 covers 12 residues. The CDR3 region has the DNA TGTGCCAGTAGTTTGACTATTGGTGAGCAGTTCTTC. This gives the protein CASSLTIGEQFF.

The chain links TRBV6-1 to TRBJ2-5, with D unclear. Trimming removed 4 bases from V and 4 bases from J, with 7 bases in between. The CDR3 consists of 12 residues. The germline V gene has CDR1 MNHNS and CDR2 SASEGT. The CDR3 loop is CASSARSETQYF. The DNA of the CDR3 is TGTGCCAGCAGTGCTAGATCAGAGACCCAGTACTTC.

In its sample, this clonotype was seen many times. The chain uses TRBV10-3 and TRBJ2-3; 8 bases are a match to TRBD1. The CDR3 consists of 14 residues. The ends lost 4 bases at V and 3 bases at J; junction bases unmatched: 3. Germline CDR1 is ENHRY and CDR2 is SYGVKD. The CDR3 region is CAISGTGRTDTQYF. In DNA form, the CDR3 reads TGTGCCATCAGTGGGACAGGGAGAACAGATACGCAGTATTTT.

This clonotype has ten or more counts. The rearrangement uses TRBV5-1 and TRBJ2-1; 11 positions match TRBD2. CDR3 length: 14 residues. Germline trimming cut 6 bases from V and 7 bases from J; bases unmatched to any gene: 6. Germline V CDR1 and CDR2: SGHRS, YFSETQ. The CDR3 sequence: CASKTGTSGNEQFF. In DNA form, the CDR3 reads TGCGCCAGCAAAACCGGGACTAGCGGAAATGAGCAGTTCTTC.

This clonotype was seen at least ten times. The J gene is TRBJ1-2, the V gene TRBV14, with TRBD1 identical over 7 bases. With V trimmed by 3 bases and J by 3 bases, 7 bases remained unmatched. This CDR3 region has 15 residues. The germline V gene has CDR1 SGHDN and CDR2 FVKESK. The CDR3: CASSQARTGHYGYTF. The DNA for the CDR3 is TGTGCCAGCAGCCAGGCCCGGACAGGCCACTATGGCTACACCTTC.

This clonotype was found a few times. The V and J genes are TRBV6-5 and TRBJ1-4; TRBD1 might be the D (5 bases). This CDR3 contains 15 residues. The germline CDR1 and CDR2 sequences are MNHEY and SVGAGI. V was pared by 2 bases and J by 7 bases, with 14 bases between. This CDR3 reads CASSYRGGEGEKLFF. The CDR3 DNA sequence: TGTGCCAGCAGTTACCGGGGCGGGGAGGGTGAAAAACTGTTTTTT.

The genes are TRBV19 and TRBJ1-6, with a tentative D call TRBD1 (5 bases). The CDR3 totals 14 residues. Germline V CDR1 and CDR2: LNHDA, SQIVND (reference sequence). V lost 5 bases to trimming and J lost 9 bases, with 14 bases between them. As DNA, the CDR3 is TGTGCCAGTAGTCATTTGGGGGACCTTTCACCCCTCCACTTT. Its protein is CASSHLGDLSPLHF.

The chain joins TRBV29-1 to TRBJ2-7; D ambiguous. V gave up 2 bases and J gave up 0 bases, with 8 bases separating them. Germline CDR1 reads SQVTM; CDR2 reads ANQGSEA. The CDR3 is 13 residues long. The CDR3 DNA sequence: TGCAGCGTTGAACTTCTTAACTCCTACGAGCAGTACTTC. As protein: CSVELLNSYEQYF.

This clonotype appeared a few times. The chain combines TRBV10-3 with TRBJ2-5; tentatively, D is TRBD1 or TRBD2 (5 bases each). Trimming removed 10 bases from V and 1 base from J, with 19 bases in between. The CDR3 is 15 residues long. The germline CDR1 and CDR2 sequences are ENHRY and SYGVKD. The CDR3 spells CATVFRDGGQETQYF. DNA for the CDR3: TGTGCCACCGTATTCAGGGATGGGGGCCAAGAGACCCAGTACTTC.

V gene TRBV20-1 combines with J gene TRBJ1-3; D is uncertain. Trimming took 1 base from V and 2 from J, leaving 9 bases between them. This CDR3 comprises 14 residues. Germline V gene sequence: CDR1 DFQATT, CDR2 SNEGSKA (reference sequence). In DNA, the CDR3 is TGCAGTGCTAGAGTAGCAGTCGCTGGAAACACCATATATTTT. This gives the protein CSARVAVAGNTIYF.

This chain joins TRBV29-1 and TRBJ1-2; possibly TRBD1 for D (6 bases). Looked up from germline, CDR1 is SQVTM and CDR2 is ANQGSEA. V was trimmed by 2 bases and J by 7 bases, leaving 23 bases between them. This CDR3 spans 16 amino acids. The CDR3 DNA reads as TGCAGCGTTGAATCCCAAAACCCTAGACAGGTTCCTGGCTACACCTTC. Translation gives CSVESQNPRQVPGYTF.

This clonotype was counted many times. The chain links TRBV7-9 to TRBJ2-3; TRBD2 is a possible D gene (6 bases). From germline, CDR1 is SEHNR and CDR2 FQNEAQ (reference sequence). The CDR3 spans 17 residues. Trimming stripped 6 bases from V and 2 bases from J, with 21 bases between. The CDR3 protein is CASRFDLARKDTDTQYF. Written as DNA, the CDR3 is TGTGCCAGCAGATTCGACCTAGCGCGAAAGGACACAGATACGCAGTATTTT.

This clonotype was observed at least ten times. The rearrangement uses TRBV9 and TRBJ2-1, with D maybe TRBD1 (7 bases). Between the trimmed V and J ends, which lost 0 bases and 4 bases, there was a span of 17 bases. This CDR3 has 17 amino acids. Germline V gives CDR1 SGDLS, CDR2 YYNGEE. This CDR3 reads CASSVVGRGEIYNEQFF. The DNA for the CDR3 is TGTGCCAGCAGCGTAGTGGGCAGGGGGGAGATTTACAATGAGCAGTTCTTC.

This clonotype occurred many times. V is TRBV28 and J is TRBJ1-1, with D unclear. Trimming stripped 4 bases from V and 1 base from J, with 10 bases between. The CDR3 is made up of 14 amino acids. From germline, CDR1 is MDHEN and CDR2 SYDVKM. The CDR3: CASSSGLPNTEAFF. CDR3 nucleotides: TGTGCCAGCAGTTCTGGGCTCCCGAACACTGAAGCTTTCTTT. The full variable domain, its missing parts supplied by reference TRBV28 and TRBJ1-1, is DVKVTQSSRYLVKRTGEKVFLECVQDMDHENMFWYRQDPGLGLRLIYFSYDVKMKEKGDIPEGYSVSREKKERFSLILESASTNQTSMYLCASSSGLPNTEAFFGQGTRLTVV.

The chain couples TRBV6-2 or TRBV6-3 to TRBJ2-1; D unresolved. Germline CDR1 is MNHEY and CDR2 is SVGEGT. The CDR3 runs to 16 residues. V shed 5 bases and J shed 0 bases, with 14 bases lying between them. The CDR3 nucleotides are TGTGCCAGCAGTGAATATAGGGTTAGCTCCTACAATGAGCAGTTCTTC. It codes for CASSEYRVSSYNEQFF.

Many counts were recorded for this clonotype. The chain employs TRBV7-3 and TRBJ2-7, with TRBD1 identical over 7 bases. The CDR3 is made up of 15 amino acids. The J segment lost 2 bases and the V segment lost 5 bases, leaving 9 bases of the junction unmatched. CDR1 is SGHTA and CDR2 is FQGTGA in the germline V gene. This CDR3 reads CASSTTGQRTYEQYF. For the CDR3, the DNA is TGTGCCAGCAGCACCACGGGACAGAGAACCTACGAGCAGTACTTC.

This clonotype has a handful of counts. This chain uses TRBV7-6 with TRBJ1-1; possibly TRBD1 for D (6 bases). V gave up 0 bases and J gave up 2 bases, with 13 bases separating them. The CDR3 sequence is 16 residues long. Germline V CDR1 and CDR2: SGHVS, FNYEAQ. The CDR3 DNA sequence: TGTGCCAGCAGCTTAGCCGACCAGGGGTTAAACACTGAAGCTTTCTTT. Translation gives CASSLADQGLNTEAFF.

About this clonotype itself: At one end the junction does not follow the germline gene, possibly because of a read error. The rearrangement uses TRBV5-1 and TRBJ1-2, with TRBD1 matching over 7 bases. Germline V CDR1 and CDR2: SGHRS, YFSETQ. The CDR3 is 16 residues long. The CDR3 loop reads CASSIRVPGQAYGYTF. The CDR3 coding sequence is TGTGCCAGCAGCATTAGGGTTCCCGGACAGGCCTATGGCTACACCTTC. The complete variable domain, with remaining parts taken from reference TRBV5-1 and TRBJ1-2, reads KAGVTQTPRYLIKTRGQQVTLSCSPISGHRSVSWYQQTPGQGLQFLFEYFSETQRNKGNFPGRFSGRQFSNSRSEMNVSTLELGDSALYLCASSIRVPGQAYGYTFGSGTRLTVV.

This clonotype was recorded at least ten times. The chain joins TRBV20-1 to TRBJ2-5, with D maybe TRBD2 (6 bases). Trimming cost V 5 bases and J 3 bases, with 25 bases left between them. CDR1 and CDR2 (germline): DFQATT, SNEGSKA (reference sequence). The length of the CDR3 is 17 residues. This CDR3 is CSAASSPRELDEETQYF. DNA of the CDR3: TGCAGTGCTGCCTCATCCCCACGGGAGTTGGATGAAGAGACCCAGTACTTC.

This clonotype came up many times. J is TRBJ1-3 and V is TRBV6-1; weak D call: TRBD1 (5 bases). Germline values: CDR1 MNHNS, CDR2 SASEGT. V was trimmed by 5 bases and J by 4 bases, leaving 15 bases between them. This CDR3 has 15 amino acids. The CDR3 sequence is CASSRRALRGNTIYF. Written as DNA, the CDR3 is TGTGCCAGCAGTCGCAGGGCCTTGAGGGGAAACACCATATATTTT.

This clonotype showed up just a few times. CDR3 sequence (DNA): TGTGCCAGCAGCTTAGGGGACTTAGCGTGGGAAAGCGGGAGGGCCGGGAATGAGCAGTTCTTC. This codes for CASSLGDLAWESGRAGNEQFF. The V and J genes are TRBV11-1 and TRBJ2-1; 10 bases are shared with TRBD2. In germline, CDR1 is SGHAT, CDR2 FQDESV (reference sequence). The CDR3 extends over 21 amino acids. V shed 1 base, J shed 7 bases, and the junction held 22 bases outside the gene matches.